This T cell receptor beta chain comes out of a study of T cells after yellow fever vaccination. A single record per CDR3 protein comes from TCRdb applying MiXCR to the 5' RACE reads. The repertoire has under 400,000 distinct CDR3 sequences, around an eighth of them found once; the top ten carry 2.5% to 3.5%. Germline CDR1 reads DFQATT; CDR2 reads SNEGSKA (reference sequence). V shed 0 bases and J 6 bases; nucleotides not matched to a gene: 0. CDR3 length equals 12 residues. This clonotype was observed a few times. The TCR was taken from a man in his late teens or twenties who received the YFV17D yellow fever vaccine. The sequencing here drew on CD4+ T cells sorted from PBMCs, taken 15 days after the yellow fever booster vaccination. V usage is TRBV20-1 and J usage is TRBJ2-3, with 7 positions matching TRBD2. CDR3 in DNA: TGCAGTGCTAGAGAGGGGGGGGATACGCAGTATTTT. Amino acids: CSAREGGDTQYF.